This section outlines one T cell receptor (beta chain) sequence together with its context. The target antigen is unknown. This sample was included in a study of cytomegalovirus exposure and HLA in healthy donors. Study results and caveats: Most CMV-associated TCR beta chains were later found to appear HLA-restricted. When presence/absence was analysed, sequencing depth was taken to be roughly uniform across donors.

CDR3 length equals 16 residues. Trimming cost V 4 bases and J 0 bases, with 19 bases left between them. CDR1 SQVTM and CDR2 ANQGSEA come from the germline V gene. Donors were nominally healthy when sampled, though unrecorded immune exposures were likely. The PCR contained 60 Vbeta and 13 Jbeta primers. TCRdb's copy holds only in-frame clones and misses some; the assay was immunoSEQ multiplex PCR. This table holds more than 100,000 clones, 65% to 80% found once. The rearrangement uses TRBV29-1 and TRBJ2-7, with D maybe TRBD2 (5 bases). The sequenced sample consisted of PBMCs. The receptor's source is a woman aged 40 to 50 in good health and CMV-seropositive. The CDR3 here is CSVGRANTRASYEQYF. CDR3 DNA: TGCAGCGTTGGCCGGGCTAATACTAGAGCCTCCTACGAGCAGTACTTC.